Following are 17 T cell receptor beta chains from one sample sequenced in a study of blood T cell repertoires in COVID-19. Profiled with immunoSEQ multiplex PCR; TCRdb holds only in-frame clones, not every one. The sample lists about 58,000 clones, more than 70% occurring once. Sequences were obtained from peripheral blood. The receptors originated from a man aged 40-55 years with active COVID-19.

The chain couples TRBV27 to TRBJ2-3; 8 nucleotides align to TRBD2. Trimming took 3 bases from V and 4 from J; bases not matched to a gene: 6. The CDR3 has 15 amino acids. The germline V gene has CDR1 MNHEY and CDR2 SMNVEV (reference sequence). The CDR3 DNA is TGTGCCAGCAGTTTGACCGGGAGGGGGGCAGATACGCAGTATTTT. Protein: CASSLTGRGADTQYF.

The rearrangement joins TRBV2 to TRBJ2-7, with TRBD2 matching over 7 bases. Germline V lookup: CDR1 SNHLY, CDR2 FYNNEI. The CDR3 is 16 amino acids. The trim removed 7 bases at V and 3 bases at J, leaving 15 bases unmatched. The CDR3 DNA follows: TGTGCCAGCATTTTACCCTGGGAGGGTCCATACTACGAGCAGTACTTC. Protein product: CASILPWEGPYYEQYF.

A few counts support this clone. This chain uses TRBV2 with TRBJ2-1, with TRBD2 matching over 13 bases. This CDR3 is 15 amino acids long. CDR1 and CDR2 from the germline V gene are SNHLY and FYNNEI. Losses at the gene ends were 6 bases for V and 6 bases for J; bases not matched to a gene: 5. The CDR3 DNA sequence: TGTGCCAGCAGACAACTAGCGGGAGGGGTCAATGAGCAGTTCTTC. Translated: CASRQLAGGVNEQFF.

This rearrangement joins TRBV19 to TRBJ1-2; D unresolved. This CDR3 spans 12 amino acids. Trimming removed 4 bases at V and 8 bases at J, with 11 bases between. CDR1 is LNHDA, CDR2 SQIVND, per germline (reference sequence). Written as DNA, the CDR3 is TGTGCCAGTAGTAAATTGAGCCGGGGCTACACCTTC. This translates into CASSKLSRGYTF. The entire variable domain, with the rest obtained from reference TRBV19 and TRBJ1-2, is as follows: DGGITQSPKYLFRKEGQNVTLSCEQNLNHDAMYWYRQDPGQGLRLIYYSQIVNDFQKGDIAEGYSVSREKKESFPLTVTSAQKNPTAFYLCASSKLSRGYTFGSGTRLTVV.

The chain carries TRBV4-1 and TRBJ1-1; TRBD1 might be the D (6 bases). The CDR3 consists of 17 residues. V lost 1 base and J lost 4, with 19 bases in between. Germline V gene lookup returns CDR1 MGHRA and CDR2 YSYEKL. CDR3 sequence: CASSQGQTGWGGTEAFF. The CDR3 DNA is TGCGCCAGCAGCCAAGGTCAGACAGGTTGGGGGGGCACTGAAGCTTTCTTT.

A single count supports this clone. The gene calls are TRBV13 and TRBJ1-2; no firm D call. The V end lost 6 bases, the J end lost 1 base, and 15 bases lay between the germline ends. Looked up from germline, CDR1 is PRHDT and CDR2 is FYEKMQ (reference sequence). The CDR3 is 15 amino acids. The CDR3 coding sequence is TGTGCCAGCAGTGAAGGCGGAGGACTTAACTATGGCTACACCTTC. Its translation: CASSEGGGLNYGYTF.

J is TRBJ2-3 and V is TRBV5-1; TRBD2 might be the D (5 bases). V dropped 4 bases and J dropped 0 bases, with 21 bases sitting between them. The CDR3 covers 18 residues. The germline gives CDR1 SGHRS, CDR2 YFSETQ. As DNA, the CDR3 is TGCGCCAGCAGCCCTACAAACTTTTGGACTCAGAGCACAGATACGCAGTATTTT. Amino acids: CASSPTNFWTQSTDTQYF.

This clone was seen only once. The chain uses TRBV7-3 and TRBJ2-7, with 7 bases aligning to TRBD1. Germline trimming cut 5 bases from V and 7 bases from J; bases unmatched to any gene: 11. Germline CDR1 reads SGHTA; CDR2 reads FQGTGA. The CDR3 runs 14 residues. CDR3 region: CASSPLGQSAEQYF. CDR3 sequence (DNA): TGTGCCAGCAGCCCCTTGGGACAGTCGGCGGAGCAGTACTTC.

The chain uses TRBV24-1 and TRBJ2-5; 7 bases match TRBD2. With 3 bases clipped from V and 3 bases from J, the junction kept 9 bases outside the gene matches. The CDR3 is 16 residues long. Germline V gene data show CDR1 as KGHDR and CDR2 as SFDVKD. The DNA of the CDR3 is TGTGCCACCAGTGATCCCCTGGTAGCGGGCGAAGAGACCCAGTACTTC. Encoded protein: CATSDPLVAGEETQYF.

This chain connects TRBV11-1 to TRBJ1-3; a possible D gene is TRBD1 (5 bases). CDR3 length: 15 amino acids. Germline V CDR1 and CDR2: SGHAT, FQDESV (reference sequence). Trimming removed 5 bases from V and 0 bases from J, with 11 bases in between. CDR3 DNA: TGTGCCAGCAGCGTACAGGATTACTCTGGAAACACCATATATTTT. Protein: CASSVQDYSGNTIYF.

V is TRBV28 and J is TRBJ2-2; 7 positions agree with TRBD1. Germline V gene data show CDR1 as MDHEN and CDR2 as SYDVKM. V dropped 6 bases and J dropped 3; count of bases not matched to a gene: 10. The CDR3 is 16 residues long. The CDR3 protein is CASRGPGQRDTGELFF. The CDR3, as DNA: TGTGCCAGCAGGGGGCCGGGACAGCGAGACACCGGGGAGCTGTTTTTT.

The CDR3 DNA reads TGTGCCAGCAGCCAAGGGCCCTTAAGCTCCTACGAGCAGTACTTC. It is translated as CASSQGPLSSYEQYF. The chain uses TRBV3-1 (or the pseudogene TRBV3-2) and TRBJ2-7; no definite D call. V was trimmed by 1 base and J by 0 bases, leaving 10 bases between them. Germline V gene sequence: CDR1 LGHDT, CDR2 YNNKEL (reference sequence). The CDR3 is 15 amino acids.

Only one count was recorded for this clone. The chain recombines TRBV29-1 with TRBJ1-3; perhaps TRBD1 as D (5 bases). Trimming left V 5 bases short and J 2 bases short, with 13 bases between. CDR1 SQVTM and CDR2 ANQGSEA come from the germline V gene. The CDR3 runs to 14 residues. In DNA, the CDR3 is TGCAGCGTTACCAGGGACTTGGCTGGAAACACCATATATTTT. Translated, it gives CSVTRDLAGNTIYF.

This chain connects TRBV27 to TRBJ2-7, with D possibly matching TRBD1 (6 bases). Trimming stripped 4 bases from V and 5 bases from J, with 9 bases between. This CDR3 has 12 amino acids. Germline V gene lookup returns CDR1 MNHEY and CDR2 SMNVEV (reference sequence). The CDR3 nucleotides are TGTGCCAGCAGTTCTGGGGGCCACGAGCAGTACTTC. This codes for CASSSGGHEQYF.

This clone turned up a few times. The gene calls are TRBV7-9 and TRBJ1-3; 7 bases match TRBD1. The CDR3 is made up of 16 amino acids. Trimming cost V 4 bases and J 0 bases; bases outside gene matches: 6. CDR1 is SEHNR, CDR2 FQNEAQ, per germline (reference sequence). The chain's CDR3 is CASSSTGLASGNTIYF. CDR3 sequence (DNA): TGTGCCAGCAGCTCGACAGGGCTCGCCTCTGGAAACACCATATATTTT. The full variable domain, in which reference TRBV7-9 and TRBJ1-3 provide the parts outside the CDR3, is DTGVSQNPRHKITKRGQNVTFRCDPISEHNRLYWYRQTLGQGPEFLTYFQNEAQLEKSRLLSDRFSAERPKGSFSTLEIQRTEQGDSAMYLCASSSTGLASGNTIYFGEGSWLTVV.

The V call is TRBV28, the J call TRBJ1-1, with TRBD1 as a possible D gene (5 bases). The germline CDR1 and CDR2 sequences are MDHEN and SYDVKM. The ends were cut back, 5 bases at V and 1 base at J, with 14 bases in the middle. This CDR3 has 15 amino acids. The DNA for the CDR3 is TGTGCCAGCAGTCCCTTTCGGGGGAGGAACACTGAAGCTTTCTTT. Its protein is CASSPFRGRNTEAFF.

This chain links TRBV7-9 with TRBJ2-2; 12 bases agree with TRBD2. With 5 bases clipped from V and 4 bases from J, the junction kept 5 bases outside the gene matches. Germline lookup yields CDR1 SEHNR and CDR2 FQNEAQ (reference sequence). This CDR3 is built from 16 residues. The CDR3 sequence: CASSPLAGGRTGELFF. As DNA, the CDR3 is TGTGCCAGCAGCCCACTAGCGGGAGGCCGCACCGGGGAGCTGTTTTTT. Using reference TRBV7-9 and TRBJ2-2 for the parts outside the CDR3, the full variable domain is DTGVSQNPRHKITKRGQNVTFRCDPISEHNRLYWYRQTLGQGPEFLTYFQNEAQLEKSRLLSDRFSAERPKGSFSTLEIQRTEQGDSAMYLCASSPLAGGRTGELFFGEGSRLTVL.